This T cell receptor (beta chain) is from a study of T-cell memory formation after mild COVID-19. The 5'RACE method, run with constant-segment primers, produced TCR alpha and TCR beta cDNA libraries (carrying sample barcodes and UMIs). TCRdb re-called the 5' RACE reads with MiXCR, one entry per CDR3 protein. The sample comprises hundreds of thousands of distinct CDR3 sequences, roughly 15% of which are singletons, and around a fifth rests with the top ten. General study findings and limits: Clones that contracted clustered mainly in CM and EM if CD4+ and in EMRA if CD8+. Balance between CD4 and CD8 was seen in clones contracting day 15 to 85, and a CD4+ lean was seen in later expanders.

The V and J ends lost 0 bases and 7 bases respectively, with 15 bases between them. Germline V lookup: CDR1 ENHRY, CDR2 SYGVKD. The CDR3 consists of 15 residues. This clonotype appeared many times. The antigen is undetermined. V and J are TRBV10-3 and TRBJ1-2, with a tentative D call TRBD1 (5 bases). Specimen: PBMCs or a T cell subset sorted from them (not recorded which). This TCR derives from a man younger than 30 who had mild COVID-19 (a few samples of this study predate the infection). Cell type and time point are not known. CDR3 in amino acids: CAISESLWQGGGYTF. For the CDR3, the DNA is TGTGCCATCAGTGAGTCATTGTGGCAGGGCGGTGGCTACACCTTC.